A selection of T cell receptor beta chains follows, all from one sample in a study of CD8+ T cells in alopecia areata. Profiling relied on immunoSEQ multiplex PCR, and the TCRdb table lists in-frame clones only, not all of them. Of some 180,000 clones in the sample, 51% are singletons; the top ten hold 10%. The source material was CD8+ T cells sorted from blood, sampled around week 53, from a patient treated with tofacitinib. Every receptor here comes from a human donor with alopecia areata. CDR3s include the opening cysteine and the closing phenylalanine or tryptophan. D genes are given only for firm matches. Rows may omit the clone size; those that give it use once, few, many or a size class.

J gene	D gene	clone size	V gene	CDR3 DNA	CDR3 protein
TRBJ2-1	NA	few	TRBV29-1	TGCAGCGTTGAATCTAAGCGGGTAGGACGCAATGAGCAGTTCTTC	CSVESKRVGRNEQFF
TRBJ2-7	TRBD1	NA	TRBV7-9	TGTGCCAGCAGCTTAGCCGGGACAGGGGATTTCTTC	CASSLAGTGDFF
TRBJ1-1	NA	few	TRBV6-6	TGTGCCAGCAGTTACAACGGGAACACTGAAGCTTTCTTT	CASSYNGNTEAFF
TRBJ2-2	TRBD2	NA	TRBV2	TGTGCCACCAAAAGCGGGGGCCCTAACACCGGGGAGCTGTTTTTT	CATKSGGPNTGELFF
TRBJ2-1	NA	few	TRBV14	TGTGCCAGCAGCCTCCAGGGGCATGAGCAGTTCTTC	CASSLQGHEQFF
TRBJ1-5	NA	NA	TRBV7-8	TGTGCCAGCAGCTTATGGACAGATAGCAATCAGCCCCAGCATTTT	CASSLWTDSNQPQHF
TRBJ2-7	TRBD1	NA	TRBV7-9	TGTGCCAGCAGCTCCCGGGACAGGAGCTCCTACGAGCAGTACTTC	CASSSRDRSSYEQYF
TRBJ2-1	TRBD2	NA	TRBV2	TGTGCCAGCAGTGAGTGGCTAGCGGGGGACAATGAGCAGTTCTTC	CASSEWLAGDNEQFF
TRBJ1-1	NA	few	TRBV27	TGTGCCAGCAGTTTATCGAACGGGGTCGCTGAAGCTTTCTTT	CASSLSNGVAEAFF
TRBJ1-2	TRBD1	few	TRBV14	TGTGCCAGCAGCCAAGGATTGGGGACAGTCTATGGCTACACCTTC	CASSQGLGTVYGYTF
TRBJ2-5	TRBD2	NA	TRBV6-5	TGTGCCAGCAGTAGTAGCGGGAGCCAAGAGACCCAGTACTTC	CASSSSGSQETQYF
TRBJ2-1	TRBD1	NA	TRBV5-6	TGTGCCAGCAGCTTGGAAGTGACAGGGAACAATGAGCAGTTCTTC	CASSLEVTGNNEQFF